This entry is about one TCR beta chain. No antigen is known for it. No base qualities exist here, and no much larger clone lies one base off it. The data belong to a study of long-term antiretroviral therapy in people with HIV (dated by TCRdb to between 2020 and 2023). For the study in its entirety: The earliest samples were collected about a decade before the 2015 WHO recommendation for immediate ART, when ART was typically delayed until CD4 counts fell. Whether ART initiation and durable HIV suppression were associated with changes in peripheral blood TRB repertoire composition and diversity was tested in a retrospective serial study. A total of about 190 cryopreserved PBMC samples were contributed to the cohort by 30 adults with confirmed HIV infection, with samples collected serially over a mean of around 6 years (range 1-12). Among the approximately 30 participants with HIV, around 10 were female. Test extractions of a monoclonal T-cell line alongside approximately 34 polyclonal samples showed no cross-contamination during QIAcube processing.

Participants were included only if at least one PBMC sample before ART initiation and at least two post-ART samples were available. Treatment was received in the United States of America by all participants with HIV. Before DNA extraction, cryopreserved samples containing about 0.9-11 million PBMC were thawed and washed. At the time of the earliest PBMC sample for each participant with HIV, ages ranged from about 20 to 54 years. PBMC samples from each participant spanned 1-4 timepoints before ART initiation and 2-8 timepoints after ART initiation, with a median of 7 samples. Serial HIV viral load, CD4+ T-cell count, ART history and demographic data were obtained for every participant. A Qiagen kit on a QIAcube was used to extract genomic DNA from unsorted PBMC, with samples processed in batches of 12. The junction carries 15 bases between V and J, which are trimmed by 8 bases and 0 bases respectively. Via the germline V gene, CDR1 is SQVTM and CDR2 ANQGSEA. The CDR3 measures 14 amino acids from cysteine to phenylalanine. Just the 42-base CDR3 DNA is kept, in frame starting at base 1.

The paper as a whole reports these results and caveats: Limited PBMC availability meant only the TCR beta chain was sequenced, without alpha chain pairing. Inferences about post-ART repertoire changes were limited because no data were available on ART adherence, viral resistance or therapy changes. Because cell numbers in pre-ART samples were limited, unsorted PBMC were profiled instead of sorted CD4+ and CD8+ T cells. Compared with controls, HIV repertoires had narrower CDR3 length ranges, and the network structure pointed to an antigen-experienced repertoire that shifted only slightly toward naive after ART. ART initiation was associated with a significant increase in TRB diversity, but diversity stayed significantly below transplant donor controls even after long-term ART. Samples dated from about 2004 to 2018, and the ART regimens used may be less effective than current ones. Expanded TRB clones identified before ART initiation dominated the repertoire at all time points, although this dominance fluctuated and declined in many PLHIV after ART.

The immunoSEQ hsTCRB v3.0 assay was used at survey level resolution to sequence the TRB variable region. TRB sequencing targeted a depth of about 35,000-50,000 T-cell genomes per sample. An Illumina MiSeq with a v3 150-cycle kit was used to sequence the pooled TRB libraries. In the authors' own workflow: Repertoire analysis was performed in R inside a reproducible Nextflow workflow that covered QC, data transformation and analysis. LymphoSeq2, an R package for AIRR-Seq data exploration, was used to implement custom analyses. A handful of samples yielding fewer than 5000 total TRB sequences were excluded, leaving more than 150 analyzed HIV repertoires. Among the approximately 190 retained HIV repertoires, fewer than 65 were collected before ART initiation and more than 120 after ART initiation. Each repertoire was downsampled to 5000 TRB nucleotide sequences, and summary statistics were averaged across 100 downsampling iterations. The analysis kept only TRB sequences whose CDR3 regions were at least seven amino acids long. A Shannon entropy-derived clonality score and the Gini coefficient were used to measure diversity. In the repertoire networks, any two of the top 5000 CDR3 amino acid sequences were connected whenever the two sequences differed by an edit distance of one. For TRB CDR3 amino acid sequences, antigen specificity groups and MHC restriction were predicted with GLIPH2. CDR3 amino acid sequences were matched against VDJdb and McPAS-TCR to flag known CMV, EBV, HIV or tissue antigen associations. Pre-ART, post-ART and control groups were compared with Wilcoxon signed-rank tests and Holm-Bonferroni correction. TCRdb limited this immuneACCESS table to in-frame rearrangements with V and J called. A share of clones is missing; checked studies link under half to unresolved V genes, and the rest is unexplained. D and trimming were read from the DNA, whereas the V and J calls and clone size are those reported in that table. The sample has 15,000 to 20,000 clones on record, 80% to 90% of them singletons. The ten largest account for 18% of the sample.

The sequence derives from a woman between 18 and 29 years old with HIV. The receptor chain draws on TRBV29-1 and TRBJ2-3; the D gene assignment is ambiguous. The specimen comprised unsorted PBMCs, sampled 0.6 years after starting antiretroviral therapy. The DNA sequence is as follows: TGCAGCCTCAGGAGAACCGCTAGCACAGATACGCAGTATTTT. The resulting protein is CSLRRTASTDTQYF.